A selection of T cell receptor beta chains follows, all from one sample in a study of T cell changes during pregnancy in multiple sclerosis. The method was immunoSEQ multiplex PCR; TCRdb's version includes in-frame clones alone and lacks a portion of them. The sample holds roughly 74,000 clones, approximately 91% seen once. The material sequenced was peripheral blood, taken before pregnancy. These receptors were taken from a female donor with multiple sclerosis, enrolled in a pregnancy study. The CDR3 runs from the conserved cysteine through the conserved F or W. Fields, in order: J gene, V gene, D gene, clone size, CDR3 protein, CDR3 DNA. The D gene is left open where the match is weak. Size values are once, few and many counts, or a class for expanded clones, and some rows have none.

TRBJ2-7 | TRBV13 | . | . | CASSLGGGLSYEQYF | TGTGCCAGCAGCTTAGGGGGGGGTCTGTCCTACGAGCAGTACTTC
TRBJ2-2 | TRBV5-1 | . | . | CASSLEKRAGAGELFF | TGCGCCAGCAGCTTGGAAAAGAGGGCAGGTGCCGGGGAGCTGTTTTTT
TRBJ2-7 | TRBV7-9 | . | . | CASSGSYPYEQYF | TGTGCCAGCAGTGGTAGTTACCCCTACGAGCAGTACTTC
TRBJ2-1 | TRBV12-5 | TRBD1 | once | CASGLVAGGRREQFF | TGTGCTAGTGGTTTGGTGGCAGGGGGCCGCCGGGAGCAGTTCTTC
TRBJ1-5 | TRBV27 | TRBD1 | . | CASSLRSGGAGKPQHF | TGTGCCAGCAGTTTACGATCAGGGGGCGCGGGGAAGCCCCAGCATTTT
TRBJ1-4 | TRBV7-9 | . | . | CASSPVEILNEKLFF | TGTGCCAGCAGCCCCGTGGAGATCCTCAATGAAAAACTGTTTTTT
TRBJ1-2 | TRBV6-5 | . | . | CASSYGGSPYGYTF | TGTGCCAGCAGTTACGGCGGGTCCCCCTATGGCTACACCTTC
TRBJ1-2 | TRBV11-1 | . | few | CASSRSTAGYGYTF | TGTGCCAGCAGCCGCAGTACAGCGGGCTATGGCTACACCTTC
TRBJ2-1 | TRBV19 | . | . | CASSIRVSYNEQFF | TGTGCCAGTAGTATCCGGGTCTCCTACAATGAGCAGTTCTTC
TRBJ1-6 | TRBV7-9 | . | . | CASTDTYSYNSPLHF | TGTGCCAGCACCGACACCTACTCCTATAATTCACCCCTCCACTTT
TRBJ1-1 | TRBV2 | TRBD1 | . | CASRLDRGYTEAFF | TGTGCCAGCAGGCTCGACAGGGGTTACACTGAAGCTTTCTTT
TRBJ2-5 | TRBV7-3 | . | . | CASSLRGQTMYQETQYF | TGTGCCAGCAGCTTACGGGGTCAGACCATGTACCAAGAGACCCAGTACTTC
TRBJ1-4 | TRBV4-3 | TRBD1 | . | CASSQEQAGQGDEKLFF | TGCGCCAGCAGCCAAGAGCAGGCGGGACAGGGTGATGAAAAACTGTTTTTT
TRBJ1-1 | TRBV5-6 | . | . | CASSPAPGLGMEEAFF | TGTGCCAGCAGCCCGGCCCCGGGACTGGGCATGGAAGAAGCTTTCTTT
TRBJ1-1 | TRBV7-9 | . | . | CASSLLLGLNTEAFF | TGTGCCAGCAGCTTACTGCTGGGGCTGAACACTGAAGCTTTCTTT
TRBJ2-7 | TRBV30 | . | . | CAWSRGYEQYF | TGTGCCTGGAGCAGGGGTTACGAGCAGTACTTC
TRBJ1-2 | TRBV19 | . | . | CASRPGTGLYGYTF | TGTGCCAGTAGACCGGGAACAGGGCTTTATGGCTACACCTTC
TRBJ1-1 | TRBV6-1 | . | . | CATQGFVNTEAFF | TGTGCCACACAGGGCTTCGTGAACACTGAAGCTTTCTTT
TRBJ2-7 | TRBV6-5 | . | . | CASSYAGTTSYEQYF | TGTGCCAGCAGTTACGCCGGGACAACCTCCTACGAGCAGTACTTC
TRBJ2-3 | TRBV11-2 | TRBD2 | . | CASSQRGGRVTDTQYF | TGTGCCAGCAGCCAGCGGGGCGGGAGGGTCACAGATACGCAGTATTTT
TRBJ2-1 | TRBV2 | . | . | CASSGGVYNEQFF | TGTGCCAGCAGTGGAGGAGTATACAATGAGCAGTTCTTC
TRBJ2-6 | TRBV1 | . | . | CTSSPRDSLVSGANVLTF | TGCACCAGCAGCCCCCGGGACAGCCTAGTCTCTGGGGCCAACGTCCTGACTTTC
TRBJ1-4 | TRBV5-1 | TRBD1 | few | CASRTGSTEKLFF | TGCGCCAGCAGGACAGGGTCTACTGAAAAACTGTTTTTT
TRBJ2-7 | TRBV6-5 | . | . | CASSYGDRDYEQYF | TGTGCCAGCAGTTACGGCGACAGAGACTACGAGCAGTACTTC
TRBJ2-2 | TRBV25-1 | . | . | CASSESPTGPTGELFF | TGTGCCAGCAGTGAATCGCCGACAGGCCCCACCGGGGAGCTGTTTTTT
TRBJ2-5 | TRBV18 | . | once | CASSPPTLETQYF | TGTGCCAGCTCACCACCGACTCTGGAGACCCAGTACTTC
TRBJ2-4 | TRBV5-1 | . | . | CASSLEGGSSAHIQYF | TGCGCCAGCAGCTTGGAAGGTGGGAGCTCTGCGCACATTCAGTACTTC
TRBJ1-2 | TRBV6-6 | . | . | CASRPQVAGVYGYTF | TGTGCCAGCAGACCCCAAGTCGCAGGGGTGTATGGCTACACCTTC
TRBJ1-1 | TRBV7-2 | TRBD1 | . | CASTWDRSGTEAFF | TGTGCCAGCACCTGGGACAGGTCTGGCACTGAAGCTTTCTTT
TRBJ2-1 | TRBV25-1 | TRBD2 | . | CASSDPRGGDNEQFF | TGTGCCAGCAGCGATCCTCGGGGGGGGGACAATGAGCAGTTCTTC